Below, 7 T cell receptor beta chains from the same sample are listed, as sequenced in a study of T-cell memory formation after mild COVID-19. MiXCR, applied by TCRdb to the 5' RACE reads, yields one record per CDR3 protein. The table records over 60,000 distinct CDR3 sequences, over 15% of them present only once. The sample taken for sequencing was PBMCs or a T cell subset sorted from them (not recorded which). These receptors were obtained from an adult woman who had mild COVID-19 (a few samples of this study predate the infection). Cell type and time point are not known.

This chain uses TRBV29-1 with TRBJ2-1; the match to TRBD2 covers 8 bases. This CDR3 has 13 residues. Germline V CDR1 and CDR2: SQVTM, ANQGSEA. V lost 5 bases and J lost 6; bases outside the gene matches: 6. The CDR3 bases are TGCAGCGTTTTAAGCGGGAGCGTCAATGAGCAGTTCTTC. Translating gives CSVLSGSVNEQFF.

The rearrangement links TRBV11-3 to TRBJ2-1, with 12 bases aligning to TRBD2. The junction had 10 bases not matched to a gene; V was cut back by 4 bases and J by 9 bases. The germline V gene encodes CDR1 SGHNT and CDR2 YENEEA. The CDR3 runs to 16 residues. The CDR3 DNA reads TGTGCCAGCAGCTACCCCCTAGCGGGGGGGCAAGGTGAGCAGTTCTTC. It codes for CASSYPLAGGQGEQFF.

This rearrangement joins TRBV2 to TRBJ1-4; TRBD1 is a possible D gene (6 bases). Trimming stripped 6 bases from V and 8 bases from J, with 13 bases between. Per the germline V gene, CDR1 is SNHLY and CDR2 is FYNNEI. The CDR3 spans 13 residues. The chain's CDR3 is CASSYREREKLFF. The CDR3 region has the DNA TGTGCCAGCAGCTACAGGGAGCGCGAAAAACTGTTTTTT.

This rearrangement joins TRBV5-1 to TRBJ2-7; 7 bases are a match to TRBD2. This CDR3 comprises 14 residues. V dropped 4 bases and J dropped 4; count of bases not matched to a gene: 8. Per the germline V gene, CDR1 is SGHRS and CDR2 is YFSETQ. The CDR3 nucleotides are TGCGCCAGCAGCCCCTGGGAGCGGGGATACGAGCAGTACTTC. It translates to CASSPWERGYEQYF. The whole variable domain, remainder taken from reference TRBV5-1 and TRBJ2-7, is KAGVTQTPRYLIKTRGQQVTLSCSPISGHRSVSWYQQTPGQGLQFLFEYFSETQRNKGNFPGRFSGRQFSNSRSEMNVSTLELGDSALYLCASSPWERGYEQYFGPGTRLTVT.

The chain uses TRBV14 and TRBJ2-5, with TRBD2 as a possible D gene (5 bases). V was shortened by 0 bases and J by 9 bases, with 11 bases between the two germline ends. Germline values: CDR1 SGHDN, CDR2 FVKESK. The length of the CDR3 is 13 residues. The CDR3 nucleotides read TGTGCCAGCAGCCAAGATCGTAGCGAGGCCCAGTACTTC. It codes for CASSQDRSEAQYF. The variable domain in full, with the rest retrieved from reference TRBV14 and TRBJ2-5, is EAGVTQFPSHSVIEKGQTVTLRCDPISGHDNLYWYRRVMGKEIKFLLHFVKESKQDESGMPNNRFLAERTGGTYSTLKVQPAELEDSGVYFCASSQDRSEAQYFGPGTRLLVL.

In its sample, this clonotype was seen many times. The genes are TRBV5-6 and TRBJ1-5; TRBD1 agrees at 7 bases. Losses at the gene ends were 0 bases for V and 3 bases for J; bases not matched to a gene: 3. The CDR3 length is 15 residues. CDR1 SGHDT and CDR2 YYEEEE come from the germline V gene. This CDR3 is CASSLGQGPNQPQHF. The CDR3 DNA follows: TGTGCCAGCAGCTTGGGACAGGGTCCCAATCAGCCCCAGCATTTT.

This clonotype has just one count. The chain recombines TRBV7-2 with TRBJ2-5; 8 positions match TRBD2. V lost 1 base to trimming and J lost 0 bases; unmatched junction nucleotides: 7. CDR1 SGHTA and CDR2 FQGNSA come from the germline V gene. The CDR3 extends over 17 amino acids. The CDR3 is CASSLVSRGGYQETQYF. Written as DNA, the CDR3 is TGTGCCAGCAGCTTAGTTAGTCGGGGGGGGTACCAAGAGACCCAGTACTTC.